A selection of T cell receptor beta chains follows, all from one sample in a study of post-analysis software for immune sequencing data. MiXCR, applied by TCRdb to the PCR reads, yields one record per CDR3 protein. The sample holds some 190,000 distinct CDR3 sequences, approximately 28% seen once. What was sequenced was blood. Every receptor here comes from a girl younger than 18 with multiple sclerosis. Each CDR3 is given without its conserved first and last residue. The order of the fields is J gene, V gene, CDR3 protein.

TRBJ2-6 TRBV4-1 ASSPRRVSGANVLT
TRBJ1-5 TRBV2 ASSFGGFQPQH
TRBJ2-1 TRBV29-1 SVVTESSYNEQF
TRBJ1-5 TRBV20-1 SASRGGNQPQH
TRBJ1-6 TRBV29-1 SAPPRGGNSPLH
TRBJ2-2 TRBV4-1 ASSPRSASVNTGELF
TRBJ2-1 TRBV20-1 SARVIAGGRNEQF
TRBJ1-1 TRBV5-1 ASSRTHEQRNTEAF
- TRBV7-7 ASSVETRDRRWETQY
TRBJ2-7 TRBV29-1 SVERGSYEQY
TRBJ1-2 TRBV4-3 ASSPTGDRGYT
TRBJ1-1 TRBV7-9 ASSRRAGGRMNTEAF
TRBJ2-3 TRBV20-1 SARGGRVTDTQY
TRBJ1-1 TRBV29-1 SVGGGVGTEAF
TRBJ2-5 TRBV7-9 ASSLELAGETQY
TRBJ2-2 TRBV7-9 ASSFGLASAGELF
TRBJ2-1 TRBV7-9 ASSPRTSGHEQF
TRBJ2-1 TRBV4-1 ASSPAGIVSGSSYNEQF
TRBJ2-3 TRBV28 ASSPGGSTDTQY
TRBJ1-2 TRBV12-3/TRBV12-4 ASSSGGGPLDGYT
TRBJ2-1 TRBV5-1 ASSPLVRGEQF
TRBJ2-7 TRBV11-2 ASSLDIDRTYEQY
TRBJ1-2 TRBV28 ATGGLTYGYT
TRBJ2-7 TRBV28 ASRWGESSYEQY
TRBJ1-6 TRBV20-1 SARTGGDSPLH
TRBJ1-3 TRBV20-1 SARGLAHVNTIY
TRBJ1-1 TRBV1 TSSHRDSRPAF
TRBJ1-6 TRBV28 ASSPGTADNSPLH
TRBJ2-2 TRBV14 ASSQDRRAYPGSGELF
TRBJ2-6 TRBV10-3 AISEGRMLGANVLT
TRBJ1-4 TRBV29-1 SVSGLWGTNEKLF
TRBJ2-5 TRBV28 ASISAQETQY
TRBJ2-1 TRBV6-5 ASTKPGFYEQF
TRBJ2-7 TRBV3-1 ASSQGAGETHEQY
TRBJ1-4 TRBV4-1 ANSQGIRTGRAEKLF
TRBJ1-6 TRBV29-1 SVERDKGSPLH
TRBJ2-1 TRBV30 AWGTGSLSNEQF
TRBJ2-3 TRBV7-9 ASSYLETDAQY
TRBJ2-7 TRBV2 ASSGLFGGSSYEQY
TRBJ1-2 TRBV30 AWRGQGAGYT
TRBJ1-2 TRBV20-1 SARTPTGVYGYT
TRBJ1-6 TRBV12-3/TRBV12-4 ASTHVTFNSPLH
TRBJ2-7 TRBV20-1 SARERFEQY
TRBJ2-1 TRBV30 AWSPRTNGAVGEQF
TRBJ1-2 TRBV4-1 ASSPTWAPTNYGYT
TRBJ1-1 TRBV5-1 ASSSSQLNTEAF
TRBJ1-1 TRBV6-2/TRBV6-3 ASSKRDRGPVNTEAF
TRBJ2-4 TRBV5-1 ASSANSGTGDIQY